This T cell receptor (beta chain) originates from a study of T cells in Graves' hyperthyroidism and ophthalmopathy. Notes on the study in general: Most expanded thyroid clonotypes above 0.001 also appeared in blood.

Ophthalmopathy patients had Clinical Activity Score at least 3, NOSPECS grade at least 4, duration under 3 months. Exclusions: uncontrolled infection, other autoimmune disease, pregnancy, lactation. The diagnoses drew upon clinical symptoms, serum thyroxine and TRAb, thyroid ultrasound and orbital computed tomography. Amplified TCR beta CDR3 regions derived from RNA transcripts. First-round RT-PCR targeting the TCR CDR3 was performed with the HTBI primer set. One entry per CDR3 protein, called by TCRdb with MiXCR from the multiplex PCR reads. Among hundreds of thousands of distinct CDR3 sequences listed, about a sixth were seen once. This clonotype was seen at least ten times. Its specificity is not known. The CDR3 is 15 residues long. Germline V CDR1 and CDR2: SGHAT, FQNNGV. V lost 1 base, J lost 2 bases, and 9 bases lay in between.

The chain combines TRBV11-2 with TRBJ2-1; TRBD2 is a possible D gene (5 bases). This clonotype was sampled from a woman aged 40 to 55 with Graves' ophthalmopathy. The sequencing sample was made of blood. CDR3 in amino acids: CASSLGGIPYNEQFF. CDR3 nucleotides: TGTGCCAGCAGCTTAGGAGGGATACCCTACAATGAGCAGTTCTTC.